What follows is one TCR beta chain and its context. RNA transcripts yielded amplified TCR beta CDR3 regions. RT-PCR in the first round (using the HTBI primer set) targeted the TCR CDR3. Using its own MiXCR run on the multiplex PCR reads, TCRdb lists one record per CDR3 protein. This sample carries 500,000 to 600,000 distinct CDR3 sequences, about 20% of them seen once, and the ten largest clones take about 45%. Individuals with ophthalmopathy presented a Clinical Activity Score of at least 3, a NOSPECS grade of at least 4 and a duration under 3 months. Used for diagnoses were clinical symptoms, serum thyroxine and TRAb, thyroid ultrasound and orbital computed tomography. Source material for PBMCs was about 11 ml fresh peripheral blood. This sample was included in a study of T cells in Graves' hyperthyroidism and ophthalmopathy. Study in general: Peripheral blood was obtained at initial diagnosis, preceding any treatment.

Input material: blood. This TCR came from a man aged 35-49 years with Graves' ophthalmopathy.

CDR3 sequence: CAWSGGQGRVNIQYF. The CDR3 region has the DNA TGTGCCTGGAGTGGGGGACAGGGGAGGGTAAACATTCAGTACTTC. V usage is TRBV30 and J usage is TRBJ2-4, with 10 positions matching TRBD1. Germline V gene sequence: CDR1 GTSNPN, CDR2 SVGIG (reference sequence). With 1 base clipped from V and 6 bases from J, the junction kept 6 bases outside the gene matches. The CDR3 has 15 amino acids.